This TCR beta chain is drawn from a study of OX40 agonist ivuxolimab in advanced cancers. Study-wide background: Patients received ivuxolimab, an agonistic anti-OX40 (CD134) antibody. The dose-escalation cohort was roughly 83% male, with a mean age of about 56 years, ranging about 23 to 90.

Patients with a history of autoimmune disease or on systemic immunosuppression were excluded. Sequencing was performed with immunoSEQ multiplex PCR; in TCRdb, only in-frame clones are kept and a portion is missing. The sample includes roughly 43,000 clones, approximately 86% of them seen just once. This TCR was sampled from an adult with an advanced solid tumor such as melanoma, head and neck, liver or kidney cancer. Sequenced material: CD4+ or CD8+ T cells sorted from blood, taken in a trial of the OX40 agonist ivuxolimab.

Written as DNA, the CDR3 is TGTGCCAGCAGCTTAGATTGGGGGACAGGGGGCTTCGTTGAGCAGTTCTTC. It yields the protein CASSLDWGTGGFVEQFF. The chain employs TRBV11-2 and TRBJ2-1; 12 nucleotides match TRBD1. V was pared by 0 bases and J by 9 bases, with 9 bases of the junction left unmatched. Germline lookup yields CDR1 SGHAT and CDR2 FQNNGV. The CDR3 spans 17 residues.